Listed below are T cell receptor beta chains from one sample, sequenced in a study of blood T cells in healthy people across ages. Via MiXCR, TCRdb re-called the 5' RACE reads, giving one row per CDR3 protein. The profile covers about 780,000 distinct CDR3 sequences, with about 45% appearing a single time and 15% to 20% taken by the ten largest. The source material was blood. The source of these receptors is an elderly man in good health. Both conserved end residues are trimmed from each CDR3. Each record gives: V gene, J gene, CDR3 protein.

v_gene: TRBV20-1
j_gene: TRBJ2-1
CDR3aa: SASDRYNEQF

v_gene: TRBV6-6
j_gene: TRBJ2-7
CDR3aa: ASSWTGDEQY

v_gene: TRBV12-3/TRBV12-4
j_gene: TRBJ2-7
CDR3aa: ASSSDSRTGEQY

v_gene: TRBV6-5
j_gene: NA
CDR3aa: ASSYAAVTYEQY

v_gene: TRBV28
j_gene: TRBJ1-2
CDR3aa: ASSFSTGGGNYGYT

v_gene: TRBV6-1
j_gene: TRBJ2-5
CDR3aa: ASSESPGVETQY

v_gene: TRBV4-2
j_gene: TRBJ2-1
CDR3aa: ASSQEGERGGATMTQF

v_gene: TRBV27
j_gene: TRBJ2-5
CDR3aa: ASSVQAGQETQY

v_gene: TRBV7-9
j_gene: TRBJ2-3
CDR3aa: ASSRSGRVRDTQY

v_gene: TRBV6-2/TRBV6-3
j_gene: TRBJ2-5
CDR3aa: ASSYYSGGRDEQY

v_gene: TRBV10-3
j_gene: TRBJ2-2
CDR3aa: AIGRQGSNTGELF

v_gene: TRBV7-9
j_gene: TRBJ2-7
CDR3aa: ASSLAGPGGLGEQY

v_gene: TRBV20-1
j_gene: TRBJ2-2
CDR3aa: SAGQNTGELF

v_gene: TRBV20-1
j_gene: TRBJ2-1
CDR3aa: SAPTSGRLPRFNEQF

v_gene: TRBV12-3/TRBV12-4
j_gene: TRBJ2-3
CDR3aa: ASSFGAPPDTQY

v_gene: TRBV5-1
j_gene: TRBJ2-7
CDR3aa: ASSLEGVGLADYNEQY

v_gene: TRBV9
j_gene: TRBJ2-1
CDR3aa: ASSTHGQTSYNEQF

v_gene: TRBV28
j_gene: TRBJ2-7
CDR3aa: ASSALTGTVKYEQY

v_gene: TRBV29-1
j_gene: TRBJ2-3
CDR3aa: SGSTDTQY

v_gene: TRBV7-2
j_gene: TRBJ1-4
CDR3aa: ASSILGQRNEKLF

v_gene: TRBV20-1
j_gene: TRBJ2-1
CDR3aa: SAERAGATNLYNEQF

v_gene: TRBV5-1
j_gene: TRBJ2-7
CDR3aa: ASSLASGRCEQY

v_gene: TRBV20-1
j_gene: TRBJ2-7
CDR3aa: SASYGTIQTYYEQY

v_gene: TRBV21-1
j_gene: TRBJ2-7
CDR3aa: ASSKPPYYEQY

v_gene: TRBV5-1
j_gene: TRBJ2-2
CDR3aa: ASSLVGTSGRSF

v_gene: TRBV5-1
j_gene: TRBJ2-3
CDR3aa: ASSLEVWVAGDTQY

v_gene: TRBV3-1
j_gene: TRBJ1-5
CDR3aa: ASSQGTDNQPQH

v_gene: TRBV20-1
j_gene: TRBJ2-1
CDR3aa: SARREGYRGPYNEQF

v_gene: TRBV20-1
j_gene: TRBJ2-5
CDR3aa: SATRLGQETQY

v_gene: TRBV9
j_gene: TRBJ2-7
CDR3aa: ASSPYGLAGVHEQY

v_gene: TRBV20-1
j_gene: TRBJ2-3
CDR3aa: SADTGTRAHTQY

v_gene: TRBV20-1
j_gene: TRBJ2-1
CDR3aa: SATPWTSGTRNEQF

v_gene: TRBV2
j_gene: TRBJ1-6
CDR3aa: ASTRTPNSPLH

v_gene: TRBV24-1
j_gene: TRBJ1-5
CDR3aa: ATSTDGYNQPQH

v_gene: TRBV29-1
j_gene: NA
CDR3aa: SAREGAETQY

v_gene: TRBV3-1
j_gene: TRBJ1-4
CDR3aa: ACSPRDQWVLAGKLF

v_gene: TRBV5-1
j_gene: TRBJ2-1
CDR3aa: ASSFQQGLEGQF